This T cell receptor beta chain was identified in a study of radiation and T cells in renal cell carcinoma. Study details: Nephrectomy followed 15 Gy stereotactic body radiation by 4 weeks.

The time point was: baseline pretreatment blood. Indicated treatment: 15 Gy SBRT to primary tumor, nephrectomy 4 weeks later. Radiation-treated patients gave blood at baseline, week 2 and week 4. This clone has only one observation. The antigen is not known. The CDR3 consists of 16 residues. Germline CDR1 and CDR2: SGDLS and YYNGEE. The V end was cut by 4 bases, the J end by 0 bases, with 14 bases between. Clones were sequenced by immunoSEQ multiplex PCR, and TCRdb holds only the in-frame ones, with some missing. Counted here are some 95,000 clones, less than 90% occurring once; the ten biggest clones make up roughly 8%. The study's findings and limits: No pretreatment tumor biopsies were available for baseline clonotypes.

The source of this sequence is a man aged 50 to 60 with renal cell carcinoma. The material was blood, obtained from a patient whose treatment included radiotherapy and nephrectomy. This chain links TRBV9 with TRBJ2-1; D not certain. Here the CDR3 reads CASSPFHRSSYNEQFF. DNA for the CDR3: TGTGCCAGCAGCCCCTTCCACCGCAGCTCCTACAATGAGCAGTTCTTC.